These T cell receptor beta chains were read from a single sample in a study of T cells in tuberculosis. Some clones are missing from TCRdb's copy, which holds only in-frame ones; the method was immunoSEQ multiplex PCR. The table shows over 40,000 clones, with roughly 96% occurring only once. Sequenced: PBMCs. All receptors come from a donor under 30 with latent tuberculosis or without tuberculosis infection. Both conserved end residues are part of each CDR3. Each record gives: clone size, D gene, J gene, V gene, CDR3 DNA, CDR3 protein. D genes are given only for firm matches. Size is omitted from some rows. Given values are once, few, many or a class for expanded clones.

. TRBD1 TRBJ1-6 TRBV5-4 TGTGCCAGCAGCTTGGGACAGGGCAAGAGGAATTCACCCCTCCACTTT CASSLGQGKRNSPLHF
. . TRBJ1-5 TRBV7-9 TGTGCCAGCGGGTACAGCCATAGCAATCAGCCCCAGCATTTT CASGYSHSNQPQHF
. . TRBJ2-3 TRBV27 TGTGCCAGCAGTACGGGACTGCAAACAGATACGCAGTATTTT CASSTGLQTDTQYF
. TRBD2 TRBJ2-7 TRBV5-4 TGTGCCAGCAGCTCTCCGGGACTAGCGCTTCACGAGCAGTACTTC CASSSPGLALHEQYF
. . TRBJ1-2 TRBV27 TGTGCCAGCAGCTCCCTCCTCGGACAGAACTATGGCTACACCTTC CASSSLLGQNYGYTF
. TRBD2 TRBJ2-5 TRBV18 TGTGCCAGCTCACCCCTAGCGGGGGGGCCTACTGAGACCCAGTACTTC CASSPLAGGPTETQYF
. TRBD1 TRBJ1-5 TRBV19 TGTGCCAGTAACGGACGGGGGCAGGGGGAACAGCCCCAGCATTTT CASNGRGQGEQPQHF
. . TRBJ1-1 TRBV7-9 TGTGCCAGCAGTTCTGGACAGACGAACACTGAAGCTTTCTTT CASSSGQTNTEAFF
. . TRBJ1-2 TRBV6-1 TGTGCCAGCAGTGAAGCACAGGGAGGCTACACCTTC CASSEAQGGYTF
. . TRBJ1-1 TRBV7-9 TGTGCCAGCAGCTTAGGTTACGGGAGGGCTGAAGCTTTCTTT CASSLGYGRAEAFF
. . TRBJ2-7 TRBV6-6 TGTGCCAGCAGTTCTCCCCCGGCGGGGGCACCCTACGAGCAGTACTTC CASSSPPAGAPYEQYF
. . TRBJ1-2 TRBV7-3 TGTGCCAGCAGCTTAAGTGCGAGGGATGGCTACACCTTC CASSLSARDGYTF
. . TRBJ1-3 TRBV6-5 TGTGCCAGCAGTTACTCGATTATAGAATACGGCGGCACCATATATTTT CASSYSIIEYGGTIYF
. . TRBJ2-7 TRBV14 TGTGCCAGCAGCCAAGCAGTAGGGGCCCCCCCCTACGAGCAGTACTTC CASSQAVGAPPYEQYF
once . TRBJ1-2 TRBV5-6 TGTGCCAGCAGCTTTAAATGGACAGTAAACTATGGCTACACCTTC CASSFKWTVNYGYTF
once . TRBJ2-1 TRBV28 TGTGCCAGCAGTTTCTCGACAGGAGGTGGCAATGAGCAGTTCTTC CASSFSTGGGNEQFF
. . TRBJ1-1 TRBV30 TGTGCCTGGAGCGGGAGCAGGGTGGGCACTGAAGCTTTCTTT CAWSGSRVGTEAFF
. . TRBJ2-1 TRBV7-9 TGTGCCAGCAGCCATACAGGGAGCTCCTACAATGAGCAGTTCTTC CASSHTGSSYNEQFF
. TRBD2 TRBJ2-3 TRBV19 TGTGCCAGTAGTAAACCTAGCGGGGGGGTTACAGATACGCAGTATTTT CASSKPSGGVTDTQYF
. TRBD1 TRBJ1-3 TRBV11-3 TGTGCCAGCAGCTCCGACAGGGCTGGAAACACCATATATTTT CASSSDRAGNTIYF
. . TRBJ2-1 TRBV28 TGTGCCAGCAGTTTACATCAGGACTACCTCAATGAGCAGTTCTTC CASSLHQDYLNEQFF
once . TRBJ2-1 TRBV20-1 TGCAGTGCTAGAATTCAGGATGAGCAGTTCTTC CSARIQDEQFF
. TRBD1 TRBJ2-7 TRBV4-2 TGTGCCAGCAGCCAAGCGGGACAGGGGAACTACGAGCAGTACTTC CASSQAGQGNYEQYF
. TRBD1 TRBJ1-1 TRBV27 TGTGCCAGCAGTCGCCGACAGGGCGGTAGCCTGAACACTGAAGCTTTCTTT CASSRRQGGSLNTEAFF
once . TRBJ2-3 TRBV21-1 TGTGCCAGACCACAGGGGGCGTTGGGTACGCAGTATTTT CARPQGALGTQYF
. TRBD1 TRBJ2-7 TRBV5-4 TGTGCCAGCAGCGGTGGGACAGGGGGATCGTACGAGCAGTACTTC CASSGGTGGSYEQYF
. . TRBJ1-2 TRBV11-3 TGTGCCAGCAGCTTAGATGGGGGGAGCTACACCTTC CASSLDGGSYTF
. . TRBJ2-1 TRBV5-1 TGCGCCAGCAGCCCCCCAGGATGGATTAGCTCCTACAATGAGCAGTTCTTC CASSPPGWISSYNEQFF
. TRBD1 TRBJ1-1 TRBV19 TGTGCCAGTAGTCTCGGTCCGGGACAGGGGGTCCCTGAAGCTTTCTTT CASSLGPGQGVPEAFF
. . TRBJ1-1 TRBV11-2 TGTGCCAGCAGCTTAGTCCCTCAGACAGGACGGAACACTGAAGCTTTCTTT CASSLVPQTGRNTEAFF
. . TRBJ1-4 TRBV27 TGTGCCAGCAGTTTAAGACAGTTTAATGAAAAACTGTTTTTT CASSLRQFNEKLFF
. TRBD1 TRBJ1-1 TRBV29-1 TGCAGCGTCGGGGCGGACAGGGGTGGTTCTTTCTTT CSVGADRGGSFF
. . TRBJ1-1 TRBV9 TGTGCCAGCAGCGTAGAGAGTTCCCGGGGAGTTCCTTTCTTT CASSVESSRGVPFF
. . TRBJ2-5 TRBV20-1 TGCAGTGCTAATCTGCAAGAGACCCAGTACTTC CSANLQETQYF
. TRBD1 TRBJ1-5 TRBV28 TGTGCCAGCAGTTGGGGACAGAACAATCAGCCCCAGCATTTT CASSWGQNNQPQHF
few TRBD1 TRBJ1-6 TRBV28 TGTGCCAGCAGTTTCCGGGACAGGGGGTCTAATTCACCCCTCCACTTT CASSFRDRGSNSPLHF
. . TRBJ1-1 TRBV5-5 TGTGCCAGCAGCTGGATGGACTCTTTTACCGTCGGAGCTTTCTTT CASSWMDSFTVGAFF
. TRBD1 TRBJ2-7 TRBV6-1 TGTGCCAGCAGTCCGGGACAGGGGGCGGTAAGAGTGTACTTC CASSPGQGAVRVYF
. . TRBJ1-2 TRBV28 TGTGCCAGCAGTTCCGGACTGGACGCTAACTATGGCTACACCTTC CASSSGLDANYGYTF
. TRBD2 TRBJ2-7 TRBV2 TGTGCCAGCAGTGAAATTATCCCTAGCGGGCTCTCCTACGAGCAGTACTTC CASSEIIPSGLSYEQYF
. TRBD2 TRBJ2-7 TRBV9 TGTGCCAGCAGCGTAGACCCTAGCGGGGGTAGTCACGAGCAGTACTTC CASSVDPSGGSHEQYF
. . TRBJ1-5 TRBV19 TGTGCCAGTAGTGTGCGGTTGAGCAATCAGCCCCAGCATTTT CASSVRLSNQPQHF
. . TRBJ1-2 TRBV5-1 TGCGCCAGCAGCCTGGGGCAGGGGATATCCTATGGCTACACCTTC CASSLGQGISYGYTF
. TRBD1 TRBJ1-6 TRBV4-1 TGCGCCAGCAGCCAAACAGACAGGGTGTTCTATAATTCACCCCTCCACTTT CASSQTDRVFYNSPLHF
once TRBD1 TRBJ1-4 TRBV30 TGTGCCTGGAATCCGGGACAGGGTGGTGAAAAACTGTTTTTT CAWNPGQGGEKLFF
. TRBD2 TRBJ2-1 TRBV9 TGTGCCAGCAGCCCCGGCGGCGGGGGGGCTGATGAGCAGTTCTTC CASSPGGGGADEQFF
. TRBD2 TRBJ2-5 TRBV7-3 TGTGCCAGCAGCTTGGCGGGGGGGCCAGAGACCCAGTACTTC CASSLAGGPETQYF
once . TRBJ2-7 TRBV7-2 TGTGCCAGCAGCTTGAGTTTAAAGATCGCCTCCTACGAGCAGTACTTC CASSLSLKIASYEQYF